This TCR beta chain was obtained from a study of cytomegalovirus exposure and HLA in healthy donors. Findings and limits, study-wide: According to the study, roughly 160 TCR beta chains were cytomegalovirus-associated.

PCR used 60 Vbeta primers and 13 Jbeta primers. TCRdb keeps only in-frame clones here, not all; method: immunoSEQ multiplex PCR. The data show 150,000 or so clones, with about four fifths seen just once and about 1.5% held by the top ten. As for this clone: Its antigen is currently unknown.

V lost 4 bases and J lost 0, with 13 bases in between. Germline CDR1 reads SGHDT; CDR2 reads YYEEEE. There are 15 residues in the CDR3. The clonotype was recovered from a male donor in good health and CMV-seronegative. The sample was PBMCs. The chain joins TRBV5-6 to TRBJ1-2; D might be TRBD1 (5 bases). In DNA, the CDR3 is TGTGCCAGCAGCCGGGGGGTGGAAGCTAACTATGGCTACACCTTC. Its protein product is CASSRGVEANYGYTF.